The next 27 T cell receptor beta chains were all read from a single sample in a study of regulatory T cells in long-lasting Graves disease. Time point indicated: newly diagnosed GD, antithyroid drugs for less than 3 months. From RNA extracted from PBMCs, the TCR library was made. CDR3 regions were amplified by Arm-PCR using iRepertoire HTBI primers to build TCR beta libraries. Via MiXCR, TCRdb re-called the multiplex PCR reads, giving one row per CDR3 protein. The sample lists 380,000 or so distinct CDR3 sequences; about a sixth were seen once. These data are also associated with another study on T cells in Graves' hyperthyroidism and ophthalmopathy.

The sequencing here drew on peripheral blood mononuclear cells (PBMCs), taken at new diagnosis, from a patient treated with antithyroid drugs. These receptors all stem from a young woman with Graves disease.

This clonotype appeared many times. V is TRBV3-1 and J is TRBJ1-6; D remains unclear. The CDR3 is 14 residues long. CDR1 is LGHDT, CDR2 YNNKEL, per germline (reference sequence). The V gene lost 0 bases and the J gene lost 10 bases, with 10 bases spanning the gap. CDR3 in DNA: TGTGCCAGCAGCCAAGATGGAGGGCAATCACCCCTCCACTTT. Translated, it gives CASSQDGGQSPLHF.

This clonotype was seen ten or more times. J is TRBJ2-6 and V is TRBV28, with no clear D. Germline V gene data show CDR1 as MDHEN and CDR2 as SYDVKM. The germline V and J ends were trimmed by 6 bases and 4 bases, with 13 bases remaining between them. The CDR3 is 15 amino acids. CDR3: CASSYHSSGANVLTF. DNA of the CDR3: TGTGCCAGCAGCTACCACAGCTCCGGGGCCAACGTCCTGACTTTC.

This clonotype occurred a few times. This chain uses TRBV20-1 with TRBJ2-7; weak D call: TRBD2 (7 bases). CDR3 length: 14 amino acids. The V and J ends lost 0 bases and 1 base respectively, with 10 bases between them. CDR1 and CDR2 from the germline V gene are DFQATT and SNEGSKA (reference sequence). The CDR3 loop reads CSARERGHSYEQYF. The CDR3 DNA follows: TGCAGTGCTAGAGAGCGGGGGCATTCCTACGAGCAGTACTTC.

With respect to this clonotype: A single base is all that separates this from a far larger clone, so a read error is likely. The chain uses TRBV2 and TRBJ2-4; 13 bases line up with TRBD2. Germline V gives CDR1 SNHLY, CDR2 FYNNEI. The CDR3 covers 15 residues. The CDR3 sequence is CASMRGTSGMDEQSF. The CDR3 region has the DNA TGTGCCAGCATGCGTGGGACTAGCGGGATGGATGAGCAGTCCTTC.

Notes on this clonotype: A much larger clone is a single base away; this may be a read error. The chain carries TRBV5-5 and TRBJ2-1; the match to TRBD2 covers 9 bases. The CDR3 spans 15 residues. Germline loops: CDR1 SGHKS, CDR2 YYEKEE (reference sequence). The ends lost 4 bases at V and 14 bases at J; junction bases unmatched: 16. CDR3 loop: CASSAGLANYQGKFF. CDR3 DNA: TGTGCCAGCAGCGCCGGACTAGCGAACTATCAAGGGAAGTTCTTC.

This clonotype was counted at least ten times. V gene TRBV6-1 combines with J gene TRBJ1-2, with TRBD1 matching 7 bases. This CDR3 is 16 amino acids long. Germline V gene lookup returns CDR1 MNHNS and CDR2 SASEGT. V trimming: 5 bases; J trimming: 6 bases; junction bases outside the gene matches: 15. The CDR3 spells CASSTPLLRQGDGYTF. The CDR3 DNA is TGTGCCAGCAGTACCCCCCTTTTACGACAGGGTGATGGCTACACCTTC.

The table lists this clonotype with many counts. The V call is TRBV3-1, the J call TRBJ2-3, with D perhaps matching TRBD1 or TRBD2 (5 bases each). The V gene's germline CDR1 is LGHDT and CDR2 YNNKEL (reference sequence). The germline V and J ends were trimmed by 0 bases and 0 bases, with 25 bases remaining between them. The CDR3 sequence is 21 residues long. The CDR3 sequence: CASSQDARVSGLKGSTDTQYF. CDR3 nucleotides: TGTGCCAGCAGCCAAGATGCCCGGGTGAGCGGTCTGAAGGGGAGCACAGATACGCAGTATTTT.

This clonotype was counted ten times or more. This rearrangement joins TRBV5-5 to TRBJ2-1, with 11 bases fitting TRBD1. Looked up from germline, CDR1 is SGHKS and CDR2 is YYEKEE (reference sequence). The CDR3 loop spans 15 amino acids. Germline trimming cut 4 bases from V and 4 bases from J; bases unmatched to any gene: 4. The CDR3 DNA reads TGTGCCAGCAGCGGCGGGACAGGGGGATACAATGAGCAGTTCTTC. Translating it yields CASSGGTGGYNEQFF.

At least ten counts were recorded for this clonotype. The chain has TRBV7-6 and TRBJ1-1; D ambiguous. Germline CDR1 SGHVS, CDR2 FNYEAQ. Trimming cost V 2 bases and J 12 bases, with 22 bases left between them. This CDR3 is built from 15 residues. The CDR3 bases are TGTGCCAGCAGCTTAAGGCGAGCCGACCCCTGTGGAACTTTCTTT. This codes for CASSLRRADPCGTFF.

This clonotype was counted at least ten times. The V call is TRBV3-1, the J call TRBJ1-6; D remains unclear. CDR1 is LGHDT, CDR2 YNNKEL, per germline (reference sequence). V shed 3 bases and J shed 5 bases, with 2 bases lying between them. The CDR3 covers 12 residues. The CDR3 sequence is CASSQHNSPLHF. For the CDR3, the DNA is TGTGCCAGCAGCCAGCATAATTCACCCCTCCACTTT.

This clonotype was recorded a few times. The J gene is TRBJ2-2, the V gene TRBV7-9; maybe TRBD1 (6 bases). The germline gives CDR1 SEHNR, CDR2 FQNEAQ (reference sequence). V lost 4 bases, J lost 3 bases, and 9 bases lay in between. This CDR3 region has 14 residues. CDR3 amino acids: CASSSTGDTGELFF. CDR3 nucleotides: TGTGCCAGCAGCTCGACAGGAGACACCGGGGAGCTGTTTTTT.

This clonotype was observed many times. CDR3 in DNA: TGTGCCAGTAGTATTTTCGGGACAGGGTCAGGGAATGAGCAGTTCTTC. This translates into CASSIFGTGSGNEQFF. V is TRBV19 and J is TRBJ2-1; the match to TRBD1 covers 9 bases. Germline trimming cut 3 bases from V and 7 bases from J; bases unmatched to any gene: 10. Per the germline V gene, CDR1 is LNHDA and CDR2 is SQIVND (reference sequence). This CDR3 is 16 amino acids long. The full variable domain, completed using reference TRBV19 and TRBJ2-1, is DGGITQSPKYLFRKEGQNVTLSCEQNLNHDAMYWYRQDPGQGLRLIYYSQIVNDFQKGDIAEGYSVSREKKESFPLTVTSAQKNPTAFYLCASSIFGTGSGNEQFFGPGTRLTVL.

In this sample, this clonotype turned up many times. The chain has TRBV30 and TRBJ2-7, with a weak D call TRBD2 (5 bases). The V gene lost 3 bases and the J gene lost 3 bases, with 12 bases spanning the gap. This CDR3 is built from 13 residues. Germline V gene sequence: CDR1 GTSNPN, CDR2 SVGIG (reference sequence). The CDR3 loop is CAWSVYEGYEQYF. The DNA for the CDR3 is TGTGCCTGGAGCGTCTATGAGGGCTACGAGCAGTACTTC.

The chain has TRBV28 and TRBJ2-7, with a possible D match to TRBD1 (6 bases). This CDR3 comprises 13 residues. From germline, CDR1 is MDHEN and CDR2 SYDVKM. Trimming removed 8 bases at V and 2 bases at J, with 13 bases between. The CDR3: CASSQGPAYEQYF. The CDR3 region has the DNA TGTGCCAGCTCTCAGGGGCCTGCCTACGAGCAGTACTTC.

The rearrangement joins TRBV6-1 to TRBJ1-6; D might be TRBD1 (5 bases). The CDR3 is 22 amino acids. The V end lost 4 bases, the J end lost 0 bases, and 28 bases lay between the germline ends. Germline CDR1 and CDR2: MNHNS and SASEGT. The CDR3 region is CASSVFSSVPGGSSSYNSPLHF. The CDR3 DNA follows: TGTGCCAGCAGTGTATTTTCGAGTGTCCCTGGGGGTTCAAGCTCCTATAATTCACCCCTCCACTTT.

This CDR3 is CAWSVTGRGSPLHF. CDR3 in DNA: TGTGCCTGGAGTGTAACGGGTCGAGGTTCACCCCTCCACTTT. The chain couples TRBV30 to TRBJ1-6; no clear D. The germline V gene has CDR1 GTSNPN and CDR2 SVGIG (reference sequence). The CDR3 is 14 residues long. V gave up 0 bases and J gave up 9 bases, with 12 bases separating them.

This clonotype occurred many times. The chain carries TRBV7-2 and TRBJ2-7, with D possibly TRBD2 on 5 matching bases. This CDR3 region has 15 residues. Germline V lookup: CDR1 SGHTA, CDR2 FQGNSA. Trimming removed 5 bases from V and 4 bases from J, with 18 bases in between. CDR3 sequence: CASSRTNRGWYEQYF. The CDR3, as DNA: TGTGCCAGCAGCCGCACAAACCGGGGATGGTACGAGCAGTACTTC.

This clonotype has a handful of counts. The chain combines TRBV6-9 with TRBJ1-2, with D perhaps matching TRBD1 (6 bases). Trimming shortened V by 4 bases and J by 8 bases, and 17 bases separated the two germline ends. This CDR3 comprises 14 residues. CDR1 and CDR2 from the germline V gene are MNHGY and SVAAGI. The CDR3 loop reads CASSFDRRGRGYTF. The CDR3 DNA is TGTGCCAGCAGTTTCGACAGGAGGGGTAGGGGCTACACCTTC.

The chain recombines TRBV6-9 with TRBJ1-6; 7 nucleotides line up with TRBD1. Germline CDR1 MNHGY, CDR2 SVAAGI. This CDR3 is built from 15 residues. V was clipped by 3 bases and J by 7 bases; unmatched bases: 6. CDR3 loop: CASSYNRGRNSPLHF. The CDR3 DNA reads as TGTGCCAGCAGTTACAACAGGGGCAGAAATTCACCCCTCCACTTT.

This rearrangement joins TRBV4-1 to TRBJ2-5, with 7 bases matching TRBD1. The CDR3 is 16 residues long. Germline V CDR1 and CDR2: MGHRA, YSYEKL. V was pared by 0 bases and J by 5 bases, with 9 bases of the junction left unmatched. The CDR3: CASSQDVGQVGETQYF. The CDR3 coding sequence is TGCGCCAGCAGCCAAGACGTAGGACAGGTCGGGGAGACCCAGTACTTC.

This clonotype was seen ten or more times. The CDR3 DNA is TGTGCCAGCAGTTTGACAGGGGGCAAAAACATTCAGTACTTC. Its translation is CASSLTGGKNIQYF. The chain has TRBV2 and TRBJ2-4; 9 bases map to TRBD1. J gave up 3 bases and V 5 bases, and 2 bases lay outside the gene matches. This CDR3 spans 14 amino acids. The germline V gene has CDR1 SNHLY and CDR2 FYNNEI.

This clonotype was seen repeatedly, ten times or more. CDR3: CASSLIIGLAGNNEQFF. The CDR3 DNA follows: TGTGCCAGCAGCTTAATTATCGGACTAGCGGGAAACAATGAGCAGTTCTTC. This rearrangement joins TRBV11-2 to TRBJ2-1; 12 positions agree with TRBD2. The ends lost 2 bases at V and 5 bases at J; junction bases unmatched: 7. Germline CDR1 is SGHAT and CDR2 is FQNNGV. The length of the CDR3 is 17 residues.

This clonotype was found many times. The V call is TRBV11-2, the J call TRBJ2-1, with 14 bases fitting TRBD2. After removal of 6 bases from V and 4 bases from J, the junction contained 8 bases not matched to a gene. Germline loops: CDR1 SGHAT, CDR2 FQNNGV. CDR3 size: 17 residues. The CDR3 reads CASSPTSGRALYNEQFF. The CDR3 bases are TGTGCCAGCAGTCCGACTAGCGGGAGGGCCTTATACAATGAGCAGTTCTTC.

The chain combines TRBV7-2 with TRBJ1-1; the D gene is possibly TRBD1 (5 bases). With 4 bases removed from V and 1 base from J, the gap between germline ends came to 10 bases. The CDR3 runs to 14 residues. Looked up from germline, CDR1 is SGHTA and CDR2 is FQGNSA. The CDR3 sequence is CASSSDGGNTEAFF. The CDR3 nucleotides read TGTGCCAGCAGCTCCGACGGGGGGAACACTGAAGCTTTCTTT.

The table lists this clonotype with a few counts. The chain is built from TRBV5-1 and TRBJ2-3; tentatively, D is TRBD1 or TRBD2 (5 bases each). V shed 0 bases and J shed 4 bases, with 9 bases lying between them. Germline V gene lookup returns CDR1 SGHRS and CDR2 YFSETQ. This CDR3 region has 14 residues. The CDR3 coding sequence is TGCGCCAGCAGCTTGGGAGGGGTGGCAGATACGCAGTATTTT. Encoded protein: CASSLGGVADTQYF.

With regard to this clonotype: Given a much more abundant clone one base away, this may be a read error. This sequence joins TRBV6-2 or TRBV6-3 and TRBJ2-1, with 9 bases that match TRBD2. Germline V gene sequence: CDR1 MNHEY, CDR2 SVGEGT. CDR3 length: 15 residues. With V trimmed by 5 bases and J by 12 bases, 14 bases remained unmatched. DNA of the CDR3: TGTGCCAGCAGTGAAAGGGGACTAGCTTCTGGTGGGCAGTTCTTC. Translating it yields CASSERGLASGGQFF.

The J gene is TRBJ2-2, the V gene TRBV9, with 9 positions matching TRBD1. V was clipped by 1 base and J by 6 bases; unmatched bases: 13. The CDR3 is 18 amino acids. CDR1 is SGDLS and CDR2 is YYNGEE in the germline V gene. Here the CDR3 DNA reads TGTGCCAGCAGCGTAAGGGCTAGCGGACAGGGGAGCGCCGGGGAGCTGTTTTTT. This encodes CASSVRASGQGSAGELFF.